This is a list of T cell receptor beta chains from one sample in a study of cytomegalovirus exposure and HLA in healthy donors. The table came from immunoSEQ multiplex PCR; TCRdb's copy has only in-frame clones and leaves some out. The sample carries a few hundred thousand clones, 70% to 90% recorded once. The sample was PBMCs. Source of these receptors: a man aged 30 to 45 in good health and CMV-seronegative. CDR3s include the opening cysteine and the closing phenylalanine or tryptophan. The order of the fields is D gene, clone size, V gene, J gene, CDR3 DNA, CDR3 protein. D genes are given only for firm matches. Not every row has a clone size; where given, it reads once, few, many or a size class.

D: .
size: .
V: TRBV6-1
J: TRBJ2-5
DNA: TGTGCCAGCAGTGAAAGTGGGAGGGAGACCCAGTACTTC
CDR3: CASSESGRETQYF

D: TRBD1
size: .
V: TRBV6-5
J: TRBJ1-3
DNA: TGTGCCAGCAGTTACGGGGGACAGGGGAGCAACACCATATATTTT
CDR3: CASSYGGQGSNTIYF

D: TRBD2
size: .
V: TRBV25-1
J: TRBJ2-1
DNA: TGTGCCAGCAGTGAATATATACTAGCGGGGGGGCACGGGGAGCAGTTCTTC
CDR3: CASSEYILAGGHGEQFF

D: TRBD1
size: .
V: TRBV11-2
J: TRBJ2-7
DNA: TGTGCCAGCAGCTTAGGGACAGGAAACTACGAGCAGTACTTC
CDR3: CASSLGTGNYEQYF

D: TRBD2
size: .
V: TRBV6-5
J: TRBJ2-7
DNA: TGTGCCAGCAAAAAGGGAGGGATTCTAGCATACGAGCAGTACTTC
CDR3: CASKKGGILAYEQYF

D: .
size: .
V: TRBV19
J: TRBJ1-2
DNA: TGTGCCAGTAGTCTCGCCTCAAAATACACTAACTATGGCTACACCTTC
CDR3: CASSLASKYTNYGYTF

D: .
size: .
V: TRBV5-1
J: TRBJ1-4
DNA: TGCGCCAGCAGCTTGGGCAGGGGTGAGAACGAAAAACTGTTTTTT
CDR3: CASSLGRGENEKLFF

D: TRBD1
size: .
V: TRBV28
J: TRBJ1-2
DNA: TGTGCCAGTAAGACAGGGGGACTCTATGGCTACACCTTC
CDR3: CASKTGGLYGYTF

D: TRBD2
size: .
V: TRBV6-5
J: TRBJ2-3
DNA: TGTGCCAGCAGTAGCGGGGGGGCGGGATCAGATACGCAGTATTTT
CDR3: CASSSGGAGSDTQYF

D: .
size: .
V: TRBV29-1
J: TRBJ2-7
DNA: TGCAGCGTTGGGCACAGGGAAAACGACGAGCAGTACTTC
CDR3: CSVGHRENDEQYF

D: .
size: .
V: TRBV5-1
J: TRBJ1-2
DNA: TGCGCCAGCAGCCCCTACCCAGGTGACTATGGCTACACCTTC
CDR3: CASSPYPGDYGYTF

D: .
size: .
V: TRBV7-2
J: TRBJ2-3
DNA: TGTGCCAGCAGCTTAGCGGGGCGGACAGATACGCAGTATTTT
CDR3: CASSLAGRTDTQYF

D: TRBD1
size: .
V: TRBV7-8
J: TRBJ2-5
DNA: TGTGCCAGCAGGAGGCAGGGGGCGAATGGGCAAGAGACCCAGTACTTC
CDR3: CASRRQGANGQETQYF

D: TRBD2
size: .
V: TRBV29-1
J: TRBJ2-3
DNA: TGCAGCGTTGACAATCGACTAGCGGGGGAATATACAGATACGCAGTATTTT
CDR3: CSVDNRLAGEYTDTQYF

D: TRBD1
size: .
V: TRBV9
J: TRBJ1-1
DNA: TGTGCCAGCAGCCCGACAGGGGGCGATTCCACTGACACTGAAGCTTTCTTT
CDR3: CASSPTGGDSTDTEAFF

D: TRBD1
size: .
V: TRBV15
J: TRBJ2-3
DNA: TGTGCCACCAGCATCAGTAGGGGGCGAAAGGATACGCAGTATTTT
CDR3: CATSISRGRKDTQYF

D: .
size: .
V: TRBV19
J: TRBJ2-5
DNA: TGTGCCAGTAGTCCGGGACTGCGGGAGACCCAGTACTTC
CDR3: CASSPGLRETQYF

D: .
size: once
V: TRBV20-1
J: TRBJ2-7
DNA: TGCAGTGCTCCCCTTCGCTACGAGCAGTACTTC
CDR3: CSAPLRYEQYF

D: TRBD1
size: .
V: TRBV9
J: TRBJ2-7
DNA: TGTGCCAGCAGCCCCCCGGCTGGCAGGGGGTACAACGAGCAGTACTTC
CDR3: CASSPPAGRGYNEQYF

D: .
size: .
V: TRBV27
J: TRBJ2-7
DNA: TGTGCCAGCAGTTTAGGGGGGAACTCCTACGAGCAGTACTTC
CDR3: CASSLGGNSYEQYF

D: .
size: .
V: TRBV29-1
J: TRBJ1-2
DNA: TGCAGCGGGAGCTTATGGCGCCCCGCCCTTAACTATGGCTACACCTTC
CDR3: CSGSLWRPALNYGYTF

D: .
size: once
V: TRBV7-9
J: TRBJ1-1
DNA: TGTGCCAGCAGCTCTTCGGACAGACTGAACACTGAAGCTTTCTTT
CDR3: CASSSSDRLNTEAFF

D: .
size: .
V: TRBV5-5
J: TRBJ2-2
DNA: TGTGCCAGCAGCTCGAGAGCGGATGGAACCGGGGAGCTGTTTTTT
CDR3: CASSSRADGTGELFF

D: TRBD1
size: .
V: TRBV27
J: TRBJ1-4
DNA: TGTGCCAGCAGTTTGGTGACAGGGGCCTATGAAAAACTGTTTTTT
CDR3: CASSLVTGAYEKLFF

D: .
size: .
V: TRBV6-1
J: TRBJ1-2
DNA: TGTGCCAGCAGTGCGGGGGGGGCGCGCTATGGCTACACCTTC
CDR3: CASSAGGARYGYTF

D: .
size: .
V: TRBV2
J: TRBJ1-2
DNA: TGTGCCAGCAGAAACGACAGCTATGGCTACACCTTC
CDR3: CASRNDSYGYTF

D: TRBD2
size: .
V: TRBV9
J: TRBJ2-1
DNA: TGTGCCAGCAGCCCCAGCGGGGGAAACCCAAGTGAGCAGTTCTTC
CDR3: CASSPSGGNPSEQFF

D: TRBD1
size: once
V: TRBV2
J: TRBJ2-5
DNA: TGTGCCAGCAGGAGGGACAGGGCAGAGACCCAGTACTTC
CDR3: CASRRDRAETQYF

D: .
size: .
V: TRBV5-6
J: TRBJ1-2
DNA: TGTGCCAGCAGCCCAAGCATCTTGGGGGGGGCTCCCGCAGGCTACACCTTC
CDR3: CASSPSILGGAPAGYTF

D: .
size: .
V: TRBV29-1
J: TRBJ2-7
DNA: TGCAGCGTTGAGGGCCTCATTGGCAGTACCTACGAGCAGTACTTC
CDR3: CSVEGLIGSTYEQYF

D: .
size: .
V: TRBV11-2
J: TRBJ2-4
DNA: TGTGCCAGCAGACGTACAGGGAGACACATTCAGTACTTC
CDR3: CASRRTGRHIQYF

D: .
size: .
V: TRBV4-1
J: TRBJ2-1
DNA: TGCGCCAGCAGCCAAGATCCGCCTCGGACAGCGAGCTCCTACAATGAGCAGTTCTTC
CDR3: CASSQDPPRTASSYNEQFF

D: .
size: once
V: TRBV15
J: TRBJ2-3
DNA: TGTGCCACCAGCCCTAGGTTCGGTGTGACAGATACGCAGTATTTT
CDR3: CATSPRFGVTDTQYF

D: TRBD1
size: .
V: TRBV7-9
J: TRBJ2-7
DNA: TGTGCCAGCAGACCGACAGGGGGTACCTACGAGCAGTACTTC
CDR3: CASRPTGGTYEQYF

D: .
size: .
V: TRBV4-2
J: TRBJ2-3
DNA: TGTGCCAGCAGCCAGCAGACAGTTAGCACAGATACGCAGTATTTT
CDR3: CASSQQTVSTDTQYF

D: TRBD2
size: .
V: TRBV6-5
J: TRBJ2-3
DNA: TGTGCCAGCAGTTCCCGGGGGGGCACAGATACGCAGTATTTT
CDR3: CASSSRGGTDTQYF

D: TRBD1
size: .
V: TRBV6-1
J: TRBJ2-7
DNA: TGTGCCAGCAGTGAATCGCCGACAGGGCGGGCCTACGAGCAGTACTTC
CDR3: CASSESPTGRAYEQYF

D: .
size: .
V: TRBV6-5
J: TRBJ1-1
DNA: TGTGCCAGCAGTTACGCCGGGTCTCGTTTTGAAGCTTTCTTT
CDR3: CASSYAGSRFEAFF

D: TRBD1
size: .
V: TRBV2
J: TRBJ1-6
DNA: TGTGCCAGGAAATGGACAGGGGACAATTCACCCCTCCACTTT
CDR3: CARKWTGDNSPLHF

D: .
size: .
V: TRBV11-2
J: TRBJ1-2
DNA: TGTGCCAGCAGACGGACACCAAGCTCTAACTATGGCTACACCTTC
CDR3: CASRRTPSSNYGYTF

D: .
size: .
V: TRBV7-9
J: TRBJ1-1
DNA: TGTGCCAGCAGCTTAGAGGCGGGGCGGGTCACTGAAGCTTTCTTT
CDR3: CASSLEAGRVTEAFF

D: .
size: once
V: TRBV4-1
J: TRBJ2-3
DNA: TGCGCCAGCAGCCAAGCGGTAGTCACAGATACGCAGTATTTT
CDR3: CASSQAVVTDTQYF

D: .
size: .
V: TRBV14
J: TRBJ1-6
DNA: TGTGCCAGCAGCCCGCCGGGCTCCTATAATTCACCCCTCCACTTT
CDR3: CASSPPGSYNSPLHF

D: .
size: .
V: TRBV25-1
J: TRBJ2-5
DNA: TGTGCCAGCAGTGTGGGGGGGCGCGAGACCCAGTACTTC
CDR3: CASSVGGRETQYF

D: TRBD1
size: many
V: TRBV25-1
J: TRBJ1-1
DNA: TGTGCCAGCAGTGATCGGGACAGTGGGAACACTGAAGCTTTCTTT
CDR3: CASSDRDSGNTEAFF

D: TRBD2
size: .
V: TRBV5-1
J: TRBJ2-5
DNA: TGCGCCAGCAGCTTGGTGGCGGGACTAATGGAGACCCAGTACTTC
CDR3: CASSLVAGLMETQYF

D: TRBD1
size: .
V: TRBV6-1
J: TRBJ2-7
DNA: TGTGCCAGCGGTGAAAACAGGGGCAATTTCTACGAGCAGTACTTC
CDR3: CASGENRGNFYEQYF

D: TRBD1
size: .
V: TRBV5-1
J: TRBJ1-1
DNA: TGCGCCAGCAGCTTGGTGTCGCGACAGGGTAGTCCAAACACTGAAGCTTTCTTT
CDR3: CASSLVSRQGSPNTEAFF

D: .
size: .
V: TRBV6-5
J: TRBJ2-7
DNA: TGTGCCAGCAGTTACCAGGGTCGTTACGAGCAGTACTTC
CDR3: CASSYQGRYEQYF

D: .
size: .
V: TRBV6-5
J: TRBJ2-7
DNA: TGTGCCAGCAGTGAAGCGTTGACCTACGAGCAGTACTTC
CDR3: CASSEALTYEQYF